The 14 T cell receptor beta chains below were found in one sample sequenced in a study of T cells after posttransplantation cyclophosphamide listed by TCRdb under 2016. Libraries were built with the immunoSEQ multiplex PCR assay. TCRdb retrieved this table from immuneACCESS and kept in-frame rearrangements only. Not all clones are present; in checked studies, unresolved V genes account for under half, and no reason is known for the remainder. The sample has 66,000 or so clones on record, 85% to 95% of them singletons. 2.5% to 3% of the sample is in the top ten clones. Sequencing was done on a sample of PBMCs. The source is a woman in her 30s in good health and a related stem cell transplant donor.

The chain carries TRBV29-1 and TRBJ1-2, with D possibly matching TRBD1 (5 bases). V lost 3 bases to trimming and J lost 2 bases, with 16 bases between them. The germline V gene has CDR1 SQVTM and CDR2 ANQGSEA. CDR3 length: 15 amino acids. In DNA form, the CDR3 reads TGCAGCGTTGAGGGCGGGGACGTGGGCAACTATGGCTACACCTTC. Translated: CSVEGGDVGNYGYTF.

The chain is built from TRBV7-3 and TRBJ2-3; D uncertain. The CDR3 consists of 13 residues. Germline V gene lookup returns CDR1 SGHTA and CDR2 FQGTGA. Trimming removed 0 bases at V and 6 bases at J, with 7 bases between. The CDR3 here is CASSLTYSDTQYF. The CDR3 DNA reads as TGTGCCAGCAGCTTAACGTACTCCGATACGCAGTATTTT.

The chain has TRBV9 and TRBJ2-1, with 9 bases that match TRBD1. Germline CDR1 and CDR2: SGDLS and YYNGEE. CDR3 length: 15 amino acids. The ends lost 4 bases at V and 4 bases at J; junction bases unmatched: 6. The CDR3 DNA follows: TGTGCCAGCAGCCCGGGACAGGGACGTTACAATGAGCAGTTCTTC. Translating it yields CASSPGQGRYNEQFF.

V and J are TRBV18 and TRBJ2-5, with 10 bases that match TRBD1. Germline assignment: CDR1 KGHSH and CDR2 LQKENI. J was trimmed by 13 bases and V by 3 bases; bases with no gene match: 14. CDR3 length: 15 residues. The DNA for the CDR3 is TGTGCCAGCTCACCCGACCGGGACAGGGGTAAATCCGCGTACTTC. This sequence encodes CASSPDRDRGKSAYF.

This clone was picked up a small number of times. V gene TRBV5-6 combines with J gene TRBJ2-1; 9 bases match TRBD2. V trimming: 4 bases; J trimming: 14 bases; junction bases outside the gene matches: 7. The CDR3 extends over 12 amino acids. Germline V CDR1 and CDR2: SGHDT, YYEEEE. This CDR3 reads CASSLSGTSKFF. The CDR3 DNA sequence: TGTGCCAGCAGCCTATCCGGGACTAGCAAGTTCTTC.

The genes are TRBV23-1 and TRBJ1-2, with D perhaps TRBD1 (6 bases). TRBV23-1 falls under the ORF class, with uncertain function. The CDR3 consists of 17 residues. V lost 2 bases, J lost 1 base, and 17 bases lay in between. The CDR3 DNA reads as TGCGCCAGCAGTCAACCGTCAGGGGCGCGGGGTAACTATGGCTACACCTTC. Translation gives CASSQPSGARGNYGYTF.

The chain has TRBV5-6 and TRBJ1-1; tentative D call: TRBD1 (6 bases). V was pared by 0 bases and J by 0 bases, with 15 bases between. The germline CDR1 and CDR2 sequences are SGHDT and YYEEEE. This CDR3 spans 17 amino acids. DNA of the CDR3: TGTGCCAGCAGCTTGGCTGGGGGGCTCGGGATGAACACTGAAGCTTTCTTT. It is translated as CASSLAGGLGMNTEAFF.

The CDR3 nucleotides read TGTGCCAGCCGTTCCGGGGCCGGGGGGAATAATGAAAAACTGTTTTTT. Protein product: CASRSGAGGNNEKLFF. The V gene is TRBV28, the J gene TRBJ1-4; D might be TRBD1 (5 bases). This CDR3 has 16 residues. Trimming cost V 8 bases and J 4 bases, with 20 bases left between them. The germline V gene has CDR1 MDHEN and CDR2 SYDVKM. Complete variable domain (other parts from reference TRBV28 and TRBJ1-4): DVKVTQSSRYLVKRTGEKVFLECVQDMDHENMFWYRQDPGLGLRLIYFSYDVKMKEKGDIPEGYSVSREKKERFSLILESASTNQTSMYLCASRSGAGGNNEKLFFGSGTQLSVL.

The chain couples TRBV7-9 to TRBJ2-1, with TRBD1 matching over 8 bases. This CDR3 has 16 residues. Germline V lookup: CDR1 SEHNR, CDR2 FQNEAQ (reference sequence). V was clipped by 5 bases and J by 5 bases; unmatched bases: 11. For the CDR3, the DNA is TGTGCCAGCAGCAGATACAGGGGGGTATTCAACAATGAGCAGTTCTTC. The encoded protein is CASSRYRGVFNNEQFF. Full variable domain (missing parts from reference TRBV7-9 and TRBJ2-1): DTGVSQNPRHKITKRGQNVTFRCDPISEHNRLYWYRQTLGQGPEFLTYFQNEAQLEKSRLLSDRFSAERPKGSFSTLEIQRTEQGDSAMYLCASSRYRGVFNNEQFFGPGTRLTVL.

The chain has TRBV30 and TRBJ1-5; tentatively, D is TRBD1 (5 bases). The germline V gene encodes CDR1 GTSNPN and CDR2 SVGIG (reference sequence). V was pared by 1 base and J by 5 bases, with 9 bases between. This CDR3 has 13 residues. The CDR3, as DNA: TGTGCCTGGAGTGGGACACGTTATCAGCCCCAGCATTTT. Protein: CAWSGTRYQPQHF.

The CDR3 DNA sequence: TGTGCCAGCAGCCAAGTAGCGGGGGCTAACACCGGGGAGCTGTTTTTT. This translates into CASSQVAGANTGELFF. V is TRBV14 and J is TRBJ2-2; 9 bases align to TRBD2. The germline CDR1 and CDR2 sequences are SGHDN and FVKESK. V shed 1 base and J 2 bases; nucleotides not matched to a gene: 2. The CDR3 sequence is 16 residues long. Together with reference TRBV14 and TRBJ2-2, the CDR3 gives the full variable domain: EAGVTQFPSHSVIEKGQTVTLRCDPISGHDNLYWYRRVMGKEIKFLLHFVKESKQDESGMPNNRFLAERTGGTYSTLKVQPAELEDSGVYFCASSQVAGANTGELFFGEGSRLTVL.

The chain links TRBV5-4 to TRBJ2-7, with 9 bases matching TRBD1. Germline CDR1 SGHNT, CDR2 YYREEE (reference sequence). V dropped 4 bases and J dropped 5; count of bases not matched to a gene: 4. This CDR3 comprises 13 residues. CDR3 sequence (DNA): TGTGCCAGCAGCCAACAGGGGGCCCACGAGCAGTACTTC. Encoded protein: CASSQQGAHEQYF. The full variable domain, in which reference TRBV5-4 and TRBJ2-7 provide the parts outside the CDR3, is ETGVTQSPTHLIKTRGQQVTLRCSSQSGHNTVSWYQQALGQGPQFIFQYYREEENGRGNFPPRFSGLQFPNYSSELNVNALELDDSALYLCASSQQGAHEQYFGPGTRLTVT.

The chain employs TRBV6-1 and TRBJ2-2; D gene unclear. The CDR3 runs to 14 residues. V was pared by 2 bases and J by 3 bases, with 7 bases between. The V gene's germline CDR1 is MNHNS and CDR2 SASEGT. The CDR3 loop reads CASSESPYTGELFF. In DNA, the CDR3 is TGTGCCAGCAGTGAAAGCCCCTACACCGGGGAGCTGTTTTTT.

This chain joins TRBV4-3 and TRBJ2-5, with a tentative D call TRBD2 (5 bases). The J call is doubtful: the DNA matches TRBJ2-7 better. Looked up from germline, CDR1 is LGHNA and CDR2 is YSLEER. The CDR3 runs 15 residues. CDR3 in amino acids: CASSQDPGGFYEQYF. The CDR3 DNA reads as TGCGCCAGCAGCCAAGACCCCGGAGGTTTCTACGAGCAGTACTTC.